These 32 T cell receptor beta chains originate from one sample sequenced in a study of T cells expressing NK-cell markers. With the 5' RACE reads reprocessed, TCRdb shows one record per CDR3 protein and no DNA. This sample contains approximately 550,000 distinct CDR3 sequences. Sequencing input: blood T cells: a sorted CD56 or NKG2C T cell subset, CD4+ or CD8+ T cells, or bulk PBMC T cells (not recorded which). Receptor source: a man younger than 30 in good health.

The CDR3 loop is CASSKSGGRSGNTIYF. The J gene is TRBJ1-3, the V gene TRBV7-2. Germline values: CDR1 SGHTA, CDR2 FQGNSA. This CDR3 region has 16 residues.

This chain links TRBV29-1 with TRBJ1-2. CDR3 length: 13 residues. CDR1 and CDR2 from the germline V gene are SQVTM and ANQGSEA. CDR3 protein: CSVGADTPYRYTF.

The CDR3 loop reads CATRAIGTDTQYF. V is TRBV12-3 or TRBV12-4 and J is TRBJ2-3. The CDR3 is 13 amino acids.

This chain uses TRBV30 with TRBJ2-2. From germline, CDR1 is GTSNPN and CDR2 SVGIG (reference sequence). The CDR3 length is 13 residues. CDR3 region: CAWGPLETGELFF.

The chain carries TRBV12-3 or TRBV12-4 and TRBJ1-2; the TCRdb call, TRBD1, lacks DNA for checking. The CDR3 runs 14 residues. The chain's CDR3 is CASSEEGTDYGYTF.

The chain combines TRBV28 with TRBJ1-2. Germline V gene data show CDR1 as MDHEN and CDR2 as SYDVKM. CDR3 length equals 12 residues. Here the CDR3 reads CASVGGDYGYTF.

The chain is built from TRBV12-3 or TRBV12-4 and TRBJ2-6. This CDR3 region has 16 residues. The CDR3 loop is CASSLNGRGGANVLTF.

The chain combines TRBV12-3 or TRBV12-4 with TRBJ2-3; TCRdb's assignment of TRBD1 cannot be checked, as there is no DNA. CDR3 size: 16 residues. CDR3 region: CASSPPRVTSTDTQYF.

V is TRBV6-6 and J is TRBJ1-1; the TRBD1 assignment by TCRdb is unverifiable without DNA. This CDR3 contains 11 residues. Germline values: CDR1 MNHNY, CDR2 SVGAGI (reference sequence). The CDR3 is CASSKGPEAFF.

The CDR3: CASSQVRGARREGLDEQFF. The chain joins TRBV14 to TRBJ2-1; TCRdb's assignment of TRBD2 cannot be checked, as there is no DNA. From germline, CDR1 is SGHDN and CDR2 FVKESK. This CDR3 is 19 amino acids long.

The rearrangement uses TRBV27 and TRBJ2-1; absent DNA, TCRdb's TRBD1 call cannot be checked. The CDR3 is 18 residues long. Germline CDR1 and CDR2: MNHEY and SMNVEV (reference sequence). This CDR3 is CASSLSHGTGGSYNEQFF.

The chain combines TRBV29-1 with TRBJ2-3; the D call of TRBD2 rests on TCRdb alone, since no DNA is present to check it. Germline V gene data show CDR1 as SQVTM and CDR2 as ANQGSEA. CDR3 length: 15 amino acids. The CDR3 here is CSVGAGGSFTDTQYF.

CDR3 amino acids: CASSLSTRAATYEQYF. V usage is TRBV27 and J usage is TRBJ2-7; absent DNA, TCRdb's TRBD1 call cannot be checked. The CDR3 extends over 16 amino acids. Per germline, CDR1 MNHEY and CDR2 SMNVEV (reference sequence).

This sequence joins TRBV2 and TRBJ2-5; the D call of TRBD1 rests on TCRdb alone, since no DNA is present to check it. In germline, CDR1 is SNHLY, CDR2 FYNNEI. The CDR3 extends over 13 amino acids. The CDR3 is CASSLDRVETQYF.

This chain uses TRBV30 with TRBJ1-6. The germline gives CDR1 GTSNPN, CDR2 SVGIG (reference sequence). This CDR3 has 20 residues. CDR3 residues: CAWSIRNNPAGPLDNSPLHF.

The V call is TRBV7-6, the J call TRBJ2-2; TCRdb's D call of TRBD1 is untestable without DNA. The CDR3 sequence is 15 residues long. CDR1 SGHVS and CDR2 FNYEAQ come from the germline V gene. CDR3 protein: CASDNGQGRTGELFF.

The chain has TRBV29-1 and TRBJ1-3; with no DNA, the TCRdb D assignment of TRBD1 cannot be verified. The CDR3 covers 13 residues. CDR1 is SQVTM and CDR2 is ANQGSEA in the germline V gene. CDR3 amino acids: CSVTTGVGNTIYF.

The chain is built from TRBV6-5 and TRBJ1-6; the D gene TCRdb calls, TRBD1, cannot be checked with no DNA. CDR3 length: 17 residues. From germline, CDR1 is MNHEY and CDR2 SVGAGI. Here the CDR3 reads CASSYSMHRVDNSPLHF.

The rearrangement uses TRBV12-3 or TRBV12-4 and TRBJ2-1; TCRdb's assignment of TRBD2 cannot be checked, as there is no DNA. This CDR3 has 17 residues. This CDR3 reads CASSLTQGLAGGNEQFF.

This chain joins TRBV20-1 and TRBJ2-3; TCRdb gives TRBD1 as the D gene, but with no DNA this cannot be confirmed. Looked up from germline, CDR1 is DFQATT and CDR2 is SNEGSKA (reference sequence). This CDR3 has 14 residues. CDR3 region: CSALPPSGTDTQYF.

The chain links TRBV7-9 to TRBJ1-3; TCRdb returns TRBD1, unconfirmable since there is no DNA. The CDR3 extends over 14 amino acids. In germline, CDR1 is SEHNR, CDR2 FQNEAQ (reference sequence). The CDR3 is CASSLGGNGNTIYF.

This chain uses TRBV12-3 or TRBV12-4 with TRBJ1-1. There are 13 residues in the CDR3. CDR3 region: CASSLQAVGRAFF.

This chain connects TRBV9 to TRBJ2-1; absent DNA, TCRdb's TRBD2 call cannot be checked. Germline values: CDR1 SGDLS, CDR2 YYNGEE. The CDR3 extends over 16 amino acids. CDR3 amino acids: CASSVEPSGRAGEQFF.

This chain joins TRBV7-2 and TRBJ2-7. CDR3 length: 14 residues. Germline-derived CDR1 and CDR2 are SGHTA and FQGNSA. CDR3 in amino acids: CASSSEGTSHEQYF. Combining the CDR3 with reference TRBV7-2 and TRBJ2-7 gives the whole variable domain GAGVSQSPSNKVTEKGKDVELRCDPISGHTALYWYRQSLGQGLEFLIYFQGNSAPDKSGLPSDRFSAERTGGSVSTLTIQRTQQEDSAVYLCASSSEGTSHEQYFGPGTRLTVT.

The chain joins TRBV5-1 to TRBJ1-6. CDR1 SGHRS and CDR2 YFSETQ come from the germline V gene. The CDR3 is made up of 15 amino acids. The CDR3 sequence: CASRAEGAYNSPLHF. The variable domain in full, with the rest retrieved from reference TRBV5-1 and TRBJ1-6, is KAGVTQTPRYLIKTRGQQVTLSCSPISGHRSVSWYQQTPGQGLQFLFEYFSETQRNKGNFPGRFSGRQFSNSRSEMNVSTLELGDSALYLCASRAEGAYNSPLHFGNGTRLTVT.

V and J are TRBV5-1 and TRBJ2-1; without DNA, the TCRdb call of TRBD2 cannot be checked. The CDR3 is made up of 17 amino acids. Germline values: CDR1 SGHRS, CDR2 YFSETQ. The CDR3 loop reads CASSPSRGASSYNEQFF.

The chain links TRBV28 to TRBJ2-5; TCRdb selects TRBD1, and the lack of DNA leaves this call unchecked. This CDR3 is built from 14 residues. CDR1 and CDR2 from the germline V gene are MDHEN and SYDVKM. CDR3 protein: CASSPSRMGETQYF.

V is TRBV4-1 and J is TRBJ2-7; TCRdb's D call of TRBD1 is untestable without DNA. The CDR3 is 13 residues long. The germline V gene has CDR1 MGHRA and CDR2 YSYEKL. CDR3 protein: CASSQYRGNEQYF.

The V gene is TRBV7-9, the J gene TRBJ1-3. This CDR3 has 12 amino acids. CDR1 and CDR2 (germline): SEHNR, FQNEAQ (reference sequence). The CDR3 sequence is CASSKTWDTIYF.

The CDR3 spells CASSPSRASGRGYEQFF. The genes are TRBV6-5 and TRBJ2-1; TCRdb returns TRBD2, unconfirmable since there is no DNA. CDR1 is MNHEY, CDR2 SVGAGI, per germline. There are 17 residues in the CDR3.

This chain uses TRBV4-3 with TRBJ2-1; with no DNA, the TCRdb D assignment of TRBD1 cannot be verified. The germline V gene has CDR1 LGHNA and CDR2 YSLEER. The CDR3 loop spans 14 amino acids. The CDR3 sequence: CASSKGWGDDEQFF.

This chain uses TRBV27 with TRBJ1-1. CDR1 MNHEY and CDR2 SMNVEV come from the germline V gene (reference sequence). This CDR3 has 16 amino acids. The CDR3 region is CASSLGRRTRDTEAFF.